This section outlines one TCR beta chain sequence together with its context. What it binds is unknown. The data originate from a study of a mutant IDH1 vaccine in newly diagnosed glioma. Background on the study: Treated individuals were 62.5% male and roughly 40% female, averaging about 37 years of age. Patients got radiotherapy, temozolomide, or both beforehand, and most got both.

As to time point: week 23, last vaccination. Doses consisted of 300 ug of mutant IDH1 20-mer peptide each, paired with topical imiquimod. Points from the study as a whole: There seemed to be no relation between pseudoprogression and changes in top peripheral T cell clonotypes.

Germline loops: CDR1 SGHTA, CDR2 FQGNSA. The CDR3 length is 15 residues. V was shortened by 5 bases and J by 4 bases, with 17 bases between the two germline ends. This table comes from immunoSEQ multiplex PCR, and its TCRdb copy is limited to in-frame clones, with some not included. This sample has about 72,000 clones, with about 87% found just once. Sequenced material: PBMCs, taken from a glioma patient whose treatment included an IDH1 peptide vaccine. The sequence derives from a man between 18 and 29 years old with glioma. This sequence joins TRBV7-2 and TRBJ1-1; D perhaps matches TRBD1 (6 bases). This CDR3 is CASSTKTGLATEAFF. The CDR3 DNA is TGTGCCAGCAGCACTAAAACAGGGTTGGCCACTGAAGCTTTCTTT.